This T cell receptor (beta chain) was observed in a study of control samples from healthy donors and cancer patients. The data were produced by immunoSEQ multiplex PCR, yet TCRdb's version contains in-frame clones alone and is incomplete. Among over 75,000 clones, 82% were seen once, and the ten largest hold roughly 2%. The CDR3 totals 13 residues. The V gene's germline CDR1 is SQVTM and CDR2 ANQGSEA. V was cut by 7 bases and J by 0 bases, with 12 bases left in between. The table lists this clone with a count of one. Sequencing input: blood. This chain joins TRBV29-1 and TRBJ1-2; maybe TRBD1 (6 bases). The TCR originated in a man in his sixties in good health. CDR3 sequence reads: CSAAHRANYGYTF. The CDR3 DNA is TGCAGCGCTGCTCACAGGGCTAACTATGGCTACACCTTC.